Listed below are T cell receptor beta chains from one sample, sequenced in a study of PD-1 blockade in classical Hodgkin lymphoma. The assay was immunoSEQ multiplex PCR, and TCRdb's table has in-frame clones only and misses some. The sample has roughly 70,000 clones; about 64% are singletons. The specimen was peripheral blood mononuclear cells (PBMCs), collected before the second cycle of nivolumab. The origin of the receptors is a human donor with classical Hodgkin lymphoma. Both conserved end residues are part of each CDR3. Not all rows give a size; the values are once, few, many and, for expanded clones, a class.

CASSSPSGGPTYEQYF,-,TRBV9,TRBJ2-7
CASSPMGGTEAFF,-,TRBV18,TRBJ1-1
CASSYLGRREAFF,-,TRBV6-5,TRBJ1-1
CASSDLPRTHGYTF,-,TRBV2,TRBJ1-2
CASSYSSGTGNTEAFF,few,TRBV6-5,TRBJ1-1
CASSQDRGGYGYTF,-,TRBV4-1,TRBJ1-2
CASSQWAFQDSPTGELFF,-,TRBV27,TRBJ2-2
CASSLTPLNTEAFF,-,TRBV28,TRBJ1-1
CASSRTGETYEQYF,-,TRBV11-2,TRBJ2-7
CASSIVGQRTGELFF,-,TRBV2,TRBJ2-2
CASGSGVNTEAFF,-,TRBV5-1,TRBJ1-1
CASSLLPQAPDLSGANVLTF,-,TRBV4-1,TRBJ2-6
CASSAEGLAKNIQYF,-,TRBV9,TRBJ2-4
CASSLRTGGQYEQYF,once,TRBV4-1,TRBJ2-7
CASSPSSGGARMVAYEQYF,-,TRBV18,TRBJ2-7
CASSPLTSGSLREQYF,-,TRBV14,TRBJ2-7
CASSVDGGDNQPQHF,once,TRBV9,TRBJ1-5